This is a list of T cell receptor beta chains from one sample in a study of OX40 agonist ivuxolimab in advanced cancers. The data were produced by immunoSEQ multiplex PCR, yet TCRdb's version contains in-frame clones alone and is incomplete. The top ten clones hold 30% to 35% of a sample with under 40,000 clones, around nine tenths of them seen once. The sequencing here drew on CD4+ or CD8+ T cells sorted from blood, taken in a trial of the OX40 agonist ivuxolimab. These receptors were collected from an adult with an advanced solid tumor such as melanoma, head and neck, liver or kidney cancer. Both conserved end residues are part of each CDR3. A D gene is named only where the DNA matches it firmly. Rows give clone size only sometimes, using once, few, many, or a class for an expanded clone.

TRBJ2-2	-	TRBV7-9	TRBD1	CASRGTANTGELFF	TGTGCCAGCAGAGGGACAGCCAACACCGGGGAGCTGTTTTTT
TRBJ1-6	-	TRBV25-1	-	CASSVGNSAPLHF	TGTGCCAGCAGTGTAGGAAATTCAGCACCCCTCCACTTT
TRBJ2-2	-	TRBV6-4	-	CASSDSPGGDTGELFF	TGTGCCAGCAGTGATAGTCCAGGCGGGGACACCGGGGAGCTGTTTTTT
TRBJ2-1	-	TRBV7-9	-	CASSPGGEQFF	TGTGCCAGCAGCCCCGGCGGTGAGCAGTTCTTC
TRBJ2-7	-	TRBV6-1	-	CASSESGYEQYF	TGTGCCAGCAGTGAAAGCGGGTATGAGCAGTACTTC
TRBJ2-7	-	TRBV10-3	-	CAISEVGVSYEQYF	TGTGCCATCAGCGAGGTAGGGGTCTCCTACGAGCAGTACTTC
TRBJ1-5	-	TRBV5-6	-	CASSAGGHSNQPQHF	TGTGCCAGCAGCGCCGGGGGGCATAGCAATCAGCCCCAGCATTTT
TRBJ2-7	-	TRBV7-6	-	CASSLSAGIYEQYF	TGTGCCAGCAGCTTATCTGCGGGCATCTACGAGCAGTACTTC
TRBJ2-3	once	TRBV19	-	CASSGTSTDTQYF	TGTGCCAGTAGCGGGACTAGCACAGATACGCAGTATTTT
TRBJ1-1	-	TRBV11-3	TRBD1	CASSSGGTEAFF	TGTGCCAGCAGCTCAGGGGGTACTGAAGCTTTCTTT
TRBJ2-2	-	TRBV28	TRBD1	CASSFPNDRVSVAANTGELFF	TGTGCCAGCAGTTTCCCAAACGACAGGGTATCCGTCGCTGCCAACACCGGGGAGCTGTTTTTT
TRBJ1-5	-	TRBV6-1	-	CASKTGSSNQPQHF	TGTGCCAGCAAGACGGGGTCTAGCAATCAGCCCCAGCATTTT
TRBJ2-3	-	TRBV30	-	CAWTQDGTLTDTQYF	TGTGCCTGGACCCAGGACGGTACGCTAACAGATACGCAGTATTTT
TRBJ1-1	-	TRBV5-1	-	CASSYRESNTEAFF	TGCGCCAGCAGCTACAGGGAGTCCAACACTGAAGCTTTCTTT
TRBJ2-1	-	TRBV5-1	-	CASSLVQGNPTYNEQFF	TGCGCCAGCAGCTTGGTTCAGGGAAACCCCACCTACAATGAGCAGTTCTTC
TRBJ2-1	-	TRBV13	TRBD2	CASRSGTSSYNEQFF	TGTGCCAGCAGATCCGGGACTAGCTCCTACAATGAGCAGTTCTTC
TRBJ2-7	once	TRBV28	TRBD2	CASSPGLAGVLLYEQYF	TGTGCCAGCAGTCCTGGACTAGCGGGAGTTCTTCTCTACGAGCAGTACTTC
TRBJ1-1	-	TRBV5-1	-	CASSPSGGRRNTEAFF	TGCGCCAGCAGCCCCTCCGGCGGAAGGCGGAACACTGAAGCTTTCTTT
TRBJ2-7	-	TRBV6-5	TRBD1	CASSYNNRGSEQYF	TGTGCCAGCAGCTACAATAACAGGGGGAGCGAGCAGTACTTC
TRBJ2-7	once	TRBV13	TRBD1	CASSLHPGTGFYEQYF	TGTGCCAGCAGCCTTCACCCCGGGACAGGGTTCTACGAGCAGTACTTC
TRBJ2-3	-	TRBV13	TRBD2	CASGTSGSPGDTQYF	TGTGCCAGCGGGACTAGCGGGAGTCCAGGGGATACGCAGTATTTT
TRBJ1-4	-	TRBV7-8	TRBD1	CASSPLRQGANEKLFF	TGTGCCAGCAGCCCCCTGCGACAGGGAGCTAATGAAAAACTGTTTTTT
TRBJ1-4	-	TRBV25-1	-	CASSSVVPTNEKLFF	TGTGCCAGTTCAAGTGTAGTTCCAACTAATGAAAAACTGTTTTTT
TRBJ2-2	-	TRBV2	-	CASSPFPGELFF	TGTGCCAGCAGCCCCTTTCCCGGGGAGCTGTTTTTT
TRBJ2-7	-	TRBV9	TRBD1	CASSVGGTGLLEQYF	TGTGCCAGCAGCGTAGGGGGGACAGGTCTCCTCGAGCAGTACTTC
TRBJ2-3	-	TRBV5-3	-	CASSLGPPADTQYF	TGTGCCAGCAGCTTGGGGCCCCCTGCGGATACGCAGTATTTT
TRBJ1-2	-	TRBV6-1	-	CASSEAERWANYGYTF	TGTGCCAGCAGTGAAGCCGAAAGGTGGGCTAACTATGGCTACACCTTC
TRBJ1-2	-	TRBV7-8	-	CASSLGQDYGYTF	TGTGCCAGCAGCTTAGGGCAAGACTATGGCTACACCTTC
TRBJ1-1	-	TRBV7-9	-	CGAIILTEAFF	TGCGGGGCGATAATCCTGACTGAAGCTTTCTTT
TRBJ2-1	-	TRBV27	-	CASSSRDRYNEQFF	TGTGCCAGCAGTAGTCGGGATAGATACAATGAGCAGTTCTTC
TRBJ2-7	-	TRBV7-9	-	CASGDGSYEQYF	TGTGCCAGCGGGGACGGATCCTACGAGCAGTACTTC
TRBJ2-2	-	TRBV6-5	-	CASSYRETGELFF	TGTGCCAGCAGTTACAGGGAGACCGGGGAGCTGTTTTTT
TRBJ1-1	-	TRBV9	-	CASSVGQDMNTEAFF	TGTGCCAGCAGCGTAGGTCAGGATATGAACACTGAAGCTTTCTTT
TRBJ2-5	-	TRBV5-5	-	CASSLGWGEIQETQYF	TGTGCCAGCAGCTTGGGGTGGGGTGAAATCCAAGAGACCCAGTACTTC
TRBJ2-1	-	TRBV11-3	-	CASSLSMGEYNEQFF	TGTGCCAGCAGCTTGTCGATGGGGGAATACAATGAGCAGTTCTTC
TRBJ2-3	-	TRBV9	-	CASSVGGVDTQYF	TGTGCCAGCAGCGTAGGTGGGGTTGATACGCAGTATTTT
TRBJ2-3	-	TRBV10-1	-	CASSGGTLPDTQYF	TGCGCCAGCAGTGGAGGGACTTTACCAGATACGCAGTATTTT
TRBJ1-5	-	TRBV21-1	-	CASSKEQPQHF	TGTGCCAGCAGCAAAGAACAGCCTCAGCATTTT
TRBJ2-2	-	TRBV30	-	CAWKMVSTGELFF	TGTGCCTGGAAAATGGTCAGCACCGGGGAGCTGTTTTTT
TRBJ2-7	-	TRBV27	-	CASSNIGDPPREQYF	TGTGCCAGCAGTAACATCGGAGACCCGCCTAGGGAGCAGTACTTC
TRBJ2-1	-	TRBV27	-	CASSLRSYNEQFF	TGTGCCAGCAGTTTAAGGTCCTACAATGAGCAGTTCTTC
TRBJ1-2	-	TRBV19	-	CASSIVAETNYGYTF	TGTGCCAGTAGTATAGTTGCGGAAACTAACTATGGCTACACCTTC
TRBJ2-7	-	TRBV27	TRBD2	CASSFYGGVEQYF	TGTGCCAGCAGTTTTTATGGGGGGGTCGAGCAGTACTTC
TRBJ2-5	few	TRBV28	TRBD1	CASSDRDRGRETQYF	TGTGCCAGCAGTGACCGGGACAGGGGGCGAGAGACCCAGTACTTC
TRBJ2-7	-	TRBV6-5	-	CASSYSTGGSSYEQYF	TGTGCCAGCAGTTACTCGACAGGCGGGAGCTCCTACGAGCAGTACTTC
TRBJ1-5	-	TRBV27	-	CASSLGTGNQPQHF	TGTGCCAGCAGTTTGGGAACAGGGAATCAGCCCCAGCATTTT
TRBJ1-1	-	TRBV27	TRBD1	CASSFTGTVGTEAFF	TGTGCCAGCAGTTTCACCGGGACAGTGGGCACTGAAGCTTTCTTT
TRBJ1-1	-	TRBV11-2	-	CASSLGQMNTEAFF	TGTGCCAGCAGCTTAGGGCAGATGAACACTGAAGCTTTCTTT